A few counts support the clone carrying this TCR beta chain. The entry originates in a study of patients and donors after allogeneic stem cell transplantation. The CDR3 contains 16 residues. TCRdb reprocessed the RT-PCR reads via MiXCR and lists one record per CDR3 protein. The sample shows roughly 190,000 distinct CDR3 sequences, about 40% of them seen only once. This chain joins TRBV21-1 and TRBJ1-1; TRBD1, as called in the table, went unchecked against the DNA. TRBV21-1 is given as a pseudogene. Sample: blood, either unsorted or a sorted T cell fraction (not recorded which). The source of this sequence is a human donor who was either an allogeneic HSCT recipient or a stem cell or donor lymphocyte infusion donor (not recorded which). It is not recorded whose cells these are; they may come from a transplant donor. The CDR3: CASSQTEGQGGFEAFF. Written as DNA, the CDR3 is TGTGCCAGCAGCCAAACAGAGGGACAGGGCGGGTTTGAAGCTTTCTTT.